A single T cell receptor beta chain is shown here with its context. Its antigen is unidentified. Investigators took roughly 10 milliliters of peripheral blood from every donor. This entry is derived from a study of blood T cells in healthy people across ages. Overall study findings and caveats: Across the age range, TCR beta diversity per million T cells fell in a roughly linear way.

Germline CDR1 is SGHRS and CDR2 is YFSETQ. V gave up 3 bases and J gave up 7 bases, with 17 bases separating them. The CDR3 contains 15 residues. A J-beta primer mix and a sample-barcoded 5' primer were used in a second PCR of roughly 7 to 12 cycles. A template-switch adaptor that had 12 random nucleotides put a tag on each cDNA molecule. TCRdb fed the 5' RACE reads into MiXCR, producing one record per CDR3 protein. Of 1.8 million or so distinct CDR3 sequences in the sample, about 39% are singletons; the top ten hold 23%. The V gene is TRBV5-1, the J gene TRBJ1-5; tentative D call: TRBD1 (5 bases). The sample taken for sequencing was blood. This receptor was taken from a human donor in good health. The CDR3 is CASSSEGREEQPQHF. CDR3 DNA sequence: TGCGCCAGCAGCTCGGAGGGGCGTGAAGAACAGCCCCAGCATTTT.